The 18 T cell receptor beta chains in this list originate from one sample, sequenced in a study of cytomegalovirus exposure and HLA in healthy donors. The PCR contained 60 Vbeta and 13 Jbeta primers. Here immunoSEQ multiplex PCR was the method, and the copy in TCRdb shows in-frame clones only, minus some. The sample gives some 210,000 clones, over 60% of which show up once; over 2% is in the top ten. The material sequenced was PBMCs. These TCRs come from a woman aged 30 to 39 in good health and CMV-seropositive.

This clone has more than one count but fewer than ten. The chain links TRBV4-2 to TRBJ2-2; TRBD1 might be the D (6 bases). Germline V gene lookup returns CDR1 LGHNA and CDR2 YNFKEQ. This CDR3 comprises 15 residues. Trimming pared 8 bases from V and 1 base from J, leaving 14 bases between. CDR3 sequence: CASGSGTMNTGELFF. CDR3 DNA sequence: TGTGCCAGCGGATCCGGGACAATGAACACCGGGGAGCTGTTTTTT.

This clone was counted only a few times. The rearrangement joins TRBV28 to TRBJ1-4; 7 bases are shared with TRBD1. The CDR3 has 15 amino acids. Germline CDR1 reads MDHEN; CDR2 reads SYDVKM. V lost 7 bases to trimming and J lost 3 bases; unmatched junction nucleotides: 8. The chain's CDR3 is CASTLTGTANEKLFF. The CDR3 nucleotides are TGTGCCAGCACTCTAACGGGGACAGCTAATGAAAAACTGTTTTTT. Using reference TRBV28 and TRBJ1-4 for the parts outside the CDR3, the full variable domain is DVKVTQSSRYLVKRTGEKVFLECVQDMDHENMFWYRQDPGLGLRLIYFSYDVKMKEKGDIPEGYSVSREKKERFSLILESASTNQTSMYLCASTLTGTANEKLFFGSGTQLSVL.

CDR3 residues: CASIGGGLRIGQPQHF. CDR3 DNA sequence: TGTGCCAGCATTGGTGGCGGTTTGCGAATCGGCCAGCCCCAGCATTTT. This chain joins TRBV28 and TRBJ1-5; D is uncertain. The CDR3 totals 16 residues. Trimming took off 7 bases at V and 7 bases at J, with 23 bases between the two ends. CDR1 MDHEN and CDR2 SYDVKM come from the germline V gene.

The chain recombines TRBV4-3 with TRBJ1-1, with D possibly TRBD1 on 6 matching bases. The germline gives CDR1 LGHNA, CDR2 YSLEER. The CDR3 contains 14 residues. Trimming stripped 4 bases from V and 4 bases from J, with 13 bases between. The CDR3 reads CASSRWGGGTEAFF. As DNA, the CDR3 is TGCGCCAGCAGCCGGTGGGGGGGCGGCACTGAAGCTTTCTTT.

The chain carries TRBV5-4 and TRBJ2-3; 10 nucleotides line up with TRBD1. CDR1 and CDR2 from the germline V gene are SGHNT and YYREEE (reference sequence). After removal of 0 bases from V and 4 bases from J, the junction contained 2 bases not matched to a gene. This CDR3 is built from 15 residues. This chain's CDR3 is CASSLGDRGADTQYF. The CDR3 DNA follows: TGTGCCAGCAGCTTGGGGGACAGGGGAGCAGATACGCAGTATTTT.

This clone was detected only once. J is TRBJ2-2 and V is TRBV5-1; a possible D gene is TRBD2 (6 bases). Germline V gene lookup returns CDR1 SGHRS and CDR2 YFSETQ. With 3 bases removed from V and 0 bases from J, the gap between germline ends came to 9 bases. The CDR3 covers 15 residues. This chain's CDR3 is CASSWDFANTGELFF. The CDR3 nucleotides read TGCGCCAGCAGCTGGGACTTCGCGAACACCGGGGAGCTGTTTTTT.

The rearrangement uses TRBV27 and TRBJ1-4; possible D gene TRBD1, 6 bases. The germline gives CDR1 MNHEY, CDR2 SMNVEV (reference sequence). The CDR3 has 15 amino acids. Between the trimmed V and J ends, which lost 5 bases and 7 bases, there was a span of 17 bases. Written as DNA, the CDR3 is TGTGCCAGCAGTCCAACCTCACAGGGTTTTGAAAAACTGTTTTTT. The encoded protein is CASSPTSQGFEKLFF.

CDR3 sequence: CASSRSGANVLTF. The CDR3 region has the DNA TGTGCCAGCAGCCGCTCTGGGGCCAACGTCCTGACTTTC. The J gene is TRBJ2-6, the V gene TRBV2, with D hard to call. The CDR3 runs 13 residues. Trimming left V 6 bases short and J 0 bases short, with 3 bases between. Germline V gene lookup returns CDR1 SNHLY and CDR2 FYNNEI.

The rearrangement links TRBV28 to TRBJ1-2, with TRBD1 matching over 7 bases. The CDR3 is 15 amino acids. Trimming at V came to 11 bases and at J to 8 bases, leaving 20 bases not matched to a gene. From germline, CDR1 is MDHEN and CDR2 SYDVKM. CDR3 in DNA: TGTGCCGTACAATACCGCCTAGAGGGGGCAGGAGGCTACACCTTC. Protein: CAVQYRLEGAGGYTF.

The chain links TRBV5-1 to TRBJ2-2, with a possible D match to TRBD2 (5 bases). The V and J ends lost 4 bases and 4 bases respectively, with 11 bases between them. This CDR3 is built from 14 residues. Germline V lookup: CDR1 SGHRS, CDR2 YFSETQ. The CDR3 loop is CASSQRGFTGELFF. The CDR3 nucleotides are TGCGCCAGCAGCCAGAGAGGGTTCACCGGGGAGCTGTTTTTT.

The chain carries TRBV4-1 and TRBJ2-7; 13 positions agree with TRBD2. V shed 1 base, J shed 6 bases, and the junction held 9 bases outside the gene matches. Looked up from germline, CDR1 is MGHRA and CDR2 is YSYEKL. This CDR3 contains 17 residues. The CDR3 is CASSQGLTGLAGSEQYF. In DNA, the CDR3 is TGCGCCAGCAGCCAAGGCCTTACGGGACTAGCGGGATCCGAGCAGTACTTC.

The chain joins TRBV7-9 to TRBJ1-5; 8 bases map to TRBD1. Germline V CDR1 and CDR2: SEHNR, FQNEAQ (reference sequence). Unmatched junction bases numbered 3, after V lost 1 base and J lost 1 base. The CDR3 is 16 amino acids. The CDR3 spells CASSLGTGLSNQPQHF. The CDR3, as DNA: TGTGCCAGCAGCTTAGGGACAGGGTTGAGCAATCAGCCCCAGCATTTT.

This chain uses TRBV7-6 with TRBJ1-2; 10 bases fit TRBD1. The CDR3 runs 13 residues. Germline V gives CDR1 SGHVS, CDR2 FNYEAQ. V gave up 5 bases and J gave up 7 bases; unmatched junction bases: 4. CDR3 sequence reads: CASSGTGAFGYTF. As DNA, the CDR3 is TGTGCCAGCAGCGGGACAGGGGCATTTGGCTACACCTTC. Full variable domain (missing parts from reference TRBV7-6 and TRBJ1-2): GAGVSQSPRYKVTKRGQDVALRCDPISGHVSLYWYRQALGQGPEFLTYFNYEAQQDKSGLPNDRFSAERPEGSISTLTIQRTEQRDSAMYRCASSGTGAFGYTFGSGTRLTVV.

In the case of this clone: The junction differs from germline at one of its ends, possibly a read error. V gene TRBV4-1 combines with J gene TRBJ2-7; TRBD1 matches 8 bases. The V gene's germline CDR1 is MGHRA and CDR2 YSYEKL. There are 14 residues in the CDR3. CDR3 in DNA: TGCGCCAGCAGCCAAGATTTGGGGGACAGGAGAAAAATATTC. Its translation: CASSQDLGDRRKIF.

The gene calls are TRBV7-3 and TRBJ2-2; TRBD2 might be the D (5 bases). The V gene's germline CDR1 is SGHTA and CDR2 FQGTGA. The CDR3 consists of 14 residues. V lost 1 base, J lost 4 bases, and 7 bases lay in between. The DNA of the CDR3 is TGTGCCAGCAGCTTAATGGGAGCCACCGGGGAGCTGTTTTTT. It encodes CASSLMGATGELFF.

The rearrangement uses TRBV7-9 and TRBJ1-3; no firm D call. Germline CDR1 is SEHNR and CDR2 is FQNEAQ (reference sequence). The CDR3 covers 14 residues. V was clipped by 1 base and J by 0 bases, with 4 bases between them. The CDR3 DNA reads as TGTGCCAGCAGCTTAGTCGTCTCTGGAAACACCATATATTTT. This gives the protein CASSLVVSGNTIYF.

This clone is a singleton in its sample. The chain links TRBV15 to TRBJ2-2, with D unresolved. The CDR3 covers 13 residues. The germline V and J ends were trimmed by 3 bases and 4 bases, with 6 bases remaining between them. The germline V gene encodes CDR1 LNHNV and CDR2 YYDKDF (reference sequence). The CDR3 sequence is CATSRGLTGELFF. The DNA of the CDR3 is TGTGCCACCAGCAGGGGCCTCACCGGGGAGCTGTTTTTT.

CDR3 region: CASRPGTGAYNEQFF. The DNA of the CDR3 is TGTGCCAGCAGGCCCGGGACAGGGGCTTACAATGAGCAGTTCTTC. This chain connects TRBV7-8 to TRBJ2-1, with 10 bases lining up with TRBD1. The CDR3 runs to 15 residues. V gave up 6 bases and J gave up 4 bases; unmatched junction bases: 6. Germline values: CDR1 SGHVS, CDR2 FQNEAQ. The full variable domain, with the rest looked up from reference TRBV7-8 and TRBJ2-1, is GAGVSQSPRYKVAKRGQDVALRCDPISGHVSLFWYQQALGQGPEFLTYFQNEAQLDKSGLPSDRFFAERPEGSVSTLKIQRTQQEDSAVYLCASRPGTGAYNEQFFGPGTRLTVL.